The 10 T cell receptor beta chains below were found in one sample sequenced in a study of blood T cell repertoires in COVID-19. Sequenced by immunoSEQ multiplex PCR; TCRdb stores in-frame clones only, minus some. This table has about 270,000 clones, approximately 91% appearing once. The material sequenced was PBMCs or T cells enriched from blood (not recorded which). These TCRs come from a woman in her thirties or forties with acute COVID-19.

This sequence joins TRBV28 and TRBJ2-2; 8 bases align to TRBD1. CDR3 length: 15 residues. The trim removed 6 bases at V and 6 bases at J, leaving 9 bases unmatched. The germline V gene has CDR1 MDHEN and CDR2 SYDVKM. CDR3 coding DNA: TGTGCCAGCAGCTCGACAGGGGAGCGAGCCGGGGAGCTGTTTTTT. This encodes CASSSTGERAGELFF.

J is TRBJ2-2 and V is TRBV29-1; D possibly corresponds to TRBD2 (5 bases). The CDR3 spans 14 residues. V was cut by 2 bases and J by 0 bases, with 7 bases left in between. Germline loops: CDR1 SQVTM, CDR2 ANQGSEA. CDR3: CSVESGANTGELFF. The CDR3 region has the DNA TGCAGCGTTGAAAGCGGCGCGAACACCGGGGAGCTGTTTTTT.

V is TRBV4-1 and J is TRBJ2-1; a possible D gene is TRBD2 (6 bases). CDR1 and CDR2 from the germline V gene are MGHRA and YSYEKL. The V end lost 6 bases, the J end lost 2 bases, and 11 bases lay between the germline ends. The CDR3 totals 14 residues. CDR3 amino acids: CASRGGSTYNEQFF. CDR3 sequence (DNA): TGCGCCAGCAGGGGGGGATCAACCTACAATGAGCAGTTCTTC.

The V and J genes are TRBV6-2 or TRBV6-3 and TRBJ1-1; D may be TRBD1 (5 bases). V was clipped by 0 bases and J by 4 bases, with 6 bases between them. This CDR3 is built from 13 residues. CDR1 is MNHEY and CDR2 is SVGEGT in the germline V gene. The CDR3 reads CASSYSGVTEAFF. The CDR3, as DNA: TGTGCCAGCAGTTACTCAGGGGTCACTGAAGCTTTCTTT.

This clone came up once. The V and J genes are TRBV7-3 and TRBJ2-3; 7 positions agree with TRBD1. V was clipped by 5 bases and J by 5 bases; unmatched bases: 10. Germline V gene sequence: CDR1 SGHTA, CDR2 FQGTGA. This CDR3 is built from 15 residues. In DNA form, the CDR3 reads TGTGCCAGCAGCGGCCACAGGGGATCAGTAGATACGCAGTATTTT. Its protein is CASSGHRGSVDTQYF.

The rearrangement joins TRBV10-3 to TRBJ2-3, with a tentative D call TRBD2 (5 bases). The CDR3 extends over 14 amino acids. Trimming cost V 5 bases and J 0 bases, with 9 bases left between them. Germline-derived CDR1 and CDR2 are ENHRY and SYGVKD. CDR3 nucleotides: TGTGCCATCAGTCCACGGGGTAGCACAGATACGCAGTATTTT. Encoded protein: CAISPRGSTDTQYF.

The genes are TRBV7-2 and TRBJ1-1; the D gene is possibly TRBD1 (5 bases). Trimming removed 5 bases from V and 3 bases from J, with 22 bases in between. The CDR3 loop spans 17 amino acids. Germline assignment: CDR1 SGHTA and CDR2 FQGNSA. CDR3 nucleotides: TGTGCCAGCAGCCACCCTTGGGGGGAGGGGTGGGACACTGAAGCTTTCTTT. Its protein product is CASSHPWGEGWDTEAFF.

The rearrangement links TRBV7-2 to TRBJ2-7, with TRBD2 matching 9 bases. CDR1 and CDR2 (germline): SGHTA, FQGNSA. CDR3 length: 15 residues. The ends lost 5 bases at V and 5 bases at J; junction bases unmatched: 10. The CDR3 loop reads CASSLSGRPGNEQYF. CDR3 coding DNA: TGTGCCAGCAGCCTGAGCGGGAGGCCTGGCAACGAGCAGTACTTC.

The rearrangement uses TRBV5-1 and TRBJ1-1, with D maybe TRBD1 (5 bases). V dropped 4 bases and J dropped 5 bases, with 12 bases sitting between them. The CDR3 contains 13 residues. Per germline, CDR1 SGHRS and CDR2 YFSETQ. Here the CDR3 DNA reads TGCGCCAGCAGCCATGGGGGGGTAACTGAAGCTTTCTTT. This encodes CASSHGGVTEAFF.

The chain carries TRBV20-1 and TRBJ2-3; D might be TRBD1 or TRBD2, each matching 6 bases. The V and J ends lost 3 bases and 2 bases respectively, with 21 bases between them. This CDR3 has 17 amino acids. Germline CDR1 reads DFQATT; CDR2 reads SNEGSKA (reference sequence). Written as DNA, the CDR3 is TGCAGTGCTAGTGGGGGGAAGGGACATTTAAACACAGATACGCAGTATTTT. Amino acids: CSASGGKGHLNTDTQYF.